This TCR beta chain was captured by sequencing in a study of blood T cell repertoires in COVID-19. Sequenced by immunoSEQ multiplex PCR; TCRdb stores in-frame clones only, minus some. Among over 150,000 clones, roughly 80% were seen once, and the ten largest hold roughly 14%. Source material: peripheral blood. The clonotype originates from a man in his late teens or twenties with active or convalescent COVID-19.

CDR3 residues: CASSSGTGGREKLFF. CDR3 nucleotide sequence: TGTGCCAGCAGCTCCGGGACAGGGGGCAGGGAAAAACTGTTTTTT. This chain links TRBV7-2 with TRBJ1-4; 12 bases are shared with TRBD1. CDR1 SGHTA and CDR2 FQGNSA come from the germline V gene. This CDR3 comprises 15 residues. V dropped 4 bases and J dropped 8; count of bases not matched to a gene: 5.